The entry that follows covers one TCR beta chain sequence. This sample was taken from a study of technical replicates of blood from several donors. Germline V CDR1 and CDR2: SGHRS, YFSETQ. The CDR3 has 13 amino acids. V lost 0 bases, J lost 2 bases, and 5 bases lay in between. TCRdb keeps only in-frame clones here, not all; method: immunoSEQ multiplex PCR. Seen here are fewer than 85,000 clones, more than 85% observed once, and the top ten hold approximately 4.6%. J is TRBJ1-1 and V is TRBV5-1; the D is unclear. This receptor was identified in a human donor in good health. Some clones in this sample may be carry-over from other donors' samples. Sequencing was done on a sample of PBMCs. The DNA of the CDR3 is TGCGCCAGCAGCTTGGTAGTAAACACTGAAGCTTTCTTT. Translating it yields CASSLVVNTEAFF.